This record covers a single T cell receptor (beta chain). This clone's antigen is unknown. Per-base quality was not reported, and no clone a single base away is much larger than it. The identical CDR3 is also encoded by other nucleotide sequences in the sample. Relative to germline, V is 4 bases shorter and J is 2 bases shorter, with 6 bases between their ends. Counted from cysteine to phenylalanine, this CDR3 has 12 amino acids. Kept here is only the CDR3 DNA, which spans 36 bases and is read in frame from base 1. The germline V gene (reference sequence) provides CDR1 SGHNT and CDR2 YYREEE. Genomic DNA was extracted from sorted cells for sequencing of the TCRbeta CDR3 region. The immunoSEQ Assay was used to sequence the TCRbeta CDR3 regions. The source is immuneACCESS, and TCRdb retained only in-frame sequences with V and J called. Part of the clones is not carried over; for the studies checked, unresolved V genes explain less than half of this, and the remainder is unexplained. Present in this sample are about 59,000 clones, approximately 87% of which were seen just once. The ten largest clones add up to approximately 0.41% of the sample.

This entry belongs to a study of OX40 agonist ivuxolimab in advanced cancers. For context, the study as a whole: Ivuxolimab was a fully human IgG2 agonistic monoclonal antibody targeting the costimulatory receptor OX40 (CD134). Prior anti-PD-1, anti-PD-L1 or anti-CTLA-4 therapy was permitted, and checkpoint inhibitors had been received by 30% to 40% of dose-escalation patients. Partial responses occurred in three dose-escalation patients, of whom one had hepatocellular carcinoma and two had cutaneous melanoma. The paper reports the monotherapy dose-escalation portion (N = 52 patients) of the phase I ivuxolimab trial. Intravenous ivuxolimab was administered to patients every 2 weeks at six dose levels: 0.01, 0.1, 0.3, 1.5, 3 and 10 mg/kg. In the dose-escalation cohort, around four fifths of patients were male, and the mean age was 60 years with a range of about 20 to 80. Of the roughly 50 dose-escalation patients, hepatocellular carcinoma was present in about 19, melanoma in approximately 15, renal cell carcinoma in 9 and head and neck cancer in 9. Peripheral TCRbeta sequencing was intended to test whether TCR sequence diversity was altered and clonal T-cell expansion was caused by ivuxolimab.

The trial excluded patients who had a history of autoimmune disease or who were on systemic immunosuppression. Peripheral blood for TCR sequencing was collected from all dose cohorts at baseline, on cycle 4 day 1, and on cycle 7 day 1. Samples were obtained from an open-label, multicenter, first-in-human phase I dose-escalation trial of ivuxolimab. The trial enrolled adults with locally advanced or metastatic head and neck squamous cell, hepatocellular, melanoma or renal cell carcinoma. CD4+ and CD8+ T cells were sorted separately from peripheral blood before TCR sequencing. Paper-wide results and their limitations: Low levels of normalized T-cell clonal expansion were also seen in some patients who did not respond. Antigen specificity was not determined for the clonally expanded peripheral T cells. After ivuxolimab, expanded clones were on average more numerous among CD8+ T cells than among CD4+ T cells. Partial responders in the 0.1-3.0 mg/kg groups had among the lowest normalized peripheral clonal expansion, especially among CD8+ T cells. At doses of 0.1 to 3.0 mg/kg, clonal expansion of both CD4+ and CD8+ blood T cells was observed from baseline to week 6.

The sequence was obtained from an adult with an advanced solid tumor such as melanoma, head and neck, liver or kidney cancer. The V gene is TRBV5-4 and the J gene is TRBJ1-2, with no confident D gene call. This sample comprised CD4+ or CD8+ T cells sorted from blood, obtained in a trial of the OX40 agonist ivuxolimab. The CDR3: CASSPGNYGYTF. The nucleotide sequence reads as follows: TGTGCCAGCAGCCCCGGAAACTATGGCTACACCTTC.